These 25 T cell receptor beta chains were all obtained from the same sample, sequenced in a study of low-dose radiotherapy and immunotherapy resistance in tumors. Primers targeting TRAV and TRBV primed first-strand cDNA, covering alpha and beta chains. PCR amplification of the TCRs was performed with Phusion for approximately 20 PCR cycles, and it relied on a constant-region primer together with a V-primer adapter. TCRdb re-derived calls from the reads in MiXCR, one entry per CDR3 protein. This table holds around 10,000 distinct CDR3 sequences, 65% found once. The receptors stem from a human donor with advanced metastatic prostate, ovarian, gallbladder or colorectal cancer (not recorded which). This table probably holds off-target reads from a library built for another chain.

The chain couples TRBV12-3 or TRBV12-4 to TRBJ2-2; D is perhaps TRBD2 (7 bases). The V end was cut by 6 bases, the J end by 6 bases, with 14 bases between. This CDR3 contains 14 residues. The CDR3 reads CASRTREGAGELFF. The CDR3 nucleotides are TGTGCCAGCAGGACTAGGGAGGGGGCCGGGGAGCTGTTTTTT.

This sequence joins TRBV21-1 and TRBJ1-4; the table's D call, TRBD1, was not checked against the DNA. TRBV21-1 is given as a pseudogene. There are 15 residues in the CDR3. The CDR3 DNA sequence: TGTGCCAGCCCTTGCTGTCTCGAAACTAATGAAAAACTGTTTTTT. The encoded protein is CASPCCLETNEKLFF.

This clonotype was seen a few times. The chain recombines TRBV7-2 with TRBJ1-1; D perhaps matches TRBD1 (6 bases). The CDR3 spans 16 residues. Germline V gives CDR1 SGHTA, CDR2 FQGNSA. Trimming pared 3 bases from V and 0 bases from J, leaving 14 bases between. This chain's CDR3 is CASSLDSGAMNTEAFF. Here the CDR3 DNA reads TGTGCCAGCAGCTTGGACAGTGGGGCGATGAACACTGAAGCTTTCTTT.

The J gene is TRBJ1-5, the V gene TRBV6-6, with TRBD1 identical over 8 bases. This CDR3 region has 14 residues. V shed 7 bases and J 1 base; nucleotides not matched to a gene: 3. The germline gives CDR1 MNHNY, CDR2 SVGAGI (reference sequence). The CDR3 nucleotides read TGTGCCAGCACCGACAGGGGAAGCAATCAGCCCCAGCATTTT. Translated: CASTDRGSNQPQHF.

The chain has TRBV28 and TRBJ2-7; D is ambiguous. The V and J ends lost 3 bases and 4 bases respectively, with 13 bases between them. In germline, CDR1 is MDHEN, CDR2 SYDVKM. The CDR3 is 14 amino acids. The CDR3 nucleotides read TGTGCCAGCAGTTTCCCGGGCGGTCCTTACGAGCAGTACTTC. It codes for CASSFPGGPYEQYF.

V is TRBV11-1 and J is TRBJ2-1, with 12 bases fitting TRBD2. V gave up 2 bases and J gave up 8 bases; unmatched junction bases: 10. Germline CDR1 SGHAT, CDR2 FQDESV (reference sequence). The CDR3 totals 17 residues. The CDR3 DNA follows: TGTGCCAGCAGCTTAAGGAGGCTAGCGGGAGGGCGCCATGAGCAGTTCTTC. Its translation: CASSLRRLAGGRHEQFF.

The chain recombines TRBV7-2 with TRBJ2-1, with 7 bases identical to TRBD2. V lost 7 bases, J lost 2 bases, and 11 bases stayed unmatched. This CDR3 region has 16 residues. Germline loops: CDR1 SGHTA, CDR2 FQGNSA. Written as DNA, the CDR3 is TGTGCCAGCAACGTTGGGGGGGTCCTTACCTACAATGAGCAGTTCTTC. Translating it yields CASNVGGVLTYNEQFF.

The genes are TRBV7-2 and TRBJ1-2; 11 bases line up with TRBD1. Germline values: CDR1 SGHTA, CDR2 FQGNSA. This CDR3 has 15 amino acids. The ends lost 0 bases at V and 5 bases at J; junction bases unmatched: 2. The CDR3 spells CASSLAGQGAYGYTF. CDR3 sequence (DNA): TGTGCCAGCAGCTTAGCAGGACAGGGGGCATATGGCTACACCTTC. Combining the CDR3 with reference TRBV7-2 and TRBJ1-2 gives the whole variable domain GAGVSQSPSNKVTEKGKDVELRCDPISGHTALYWYRQSLGQGLEFLIYFQGNSAPDKSGLPSDRFSAERTGGSVSTLTIQRTQQEDSAVYLCASSLAGQGAYGYTFGSGTRLTVV.

This chain connects TRBV28 to TRBJ2-1; 9 nucleotides agree with TRBD1. V trimming: 2 bases; J trimming: 6 bases; junction bases outside the gene matches: 5. The CDR3 runs to 15 residues. Germline CDR1 reads MDHEN; CDR2 reads SYDVKM. Here the CDR3 DNA reads TGTGCCAGCAGTTTAATTGGGACAGGGTCCAATGAGCAGTTCTTC. Translation: CASSLIGTGSNEQFF. The complete variable domain, with remaining parts taken from reference TRBV28 and TRBJ2-1, reads DVKVTQSSRYLVKRTGEKVFLECVQDMDHENMFWYRQDPGLGLRLIYFSYDVKMKEKGDIPEGYSVSREKKERFSLILESASTNQTSMYLCASSLIGTGSNEQFFGPGTRLTVL.

CDR3 residues: CASSPPAGQGGVQYF. The CDR3 bases are TGTGCCAGCTCACCACCGGCCGGACAGGGAGGGGTGCAGTACTTC. The chain couples TRBV18 to TRBJ2-7, with TRBD1 as a possible D gene (8 bases). The CDR3 is 15 amino acids. Trimming stripped 0 bases from V and 9 bases from J, with 18 bases between. Germline V gene data show CDR1 as KGHSH and CDR2 as LQKENI.

The J gene is TRBJ1-2, the V gene TRBV29-1; maybe TRBD1 (5 bases). Germline values: CDR1 SQVTM, CDR2 ANQGSEA. With 2 bases removed from V and 3 bases from J, the gap between germline ends came to 10 bases. This CDR3 contains 13 residues. CDR3 sequence (DNA): TGCAGCGTTGAATTGGGGACGGACTATGGCTACACCTTC. Its protein product is CSVELGTDYGYTF.

There are a few counts of this clonotype. This rearrangement joins TRBV6-1 to TRBJ2-1; D tentatively reads TRBD1 or TRBD2 (5 bases each). Trimming took 6 bases from V and 10 from J, leaving 10 bases between them. The CDR3 sequence is 11 residues long. CDR1 is MNHNS, CDR2 SASEGT, per germline. CDR3 residues: CASRRGTEQFF. The CDR3 DNA is TGTGCCAGCAGGAGGGGCACGGAGCAGTTCTTC.

The chain uses TRBV7-2 and TRBJ2-7; 10 nucleotides match TRBD2. Germline-derived CDR1 and CDR2 are SGHTA and FQGNSA. The V and J ends lost 3 bases and 1 base, in that order; junction bases with no gene match: 0. The CDR3 is made up of 14 amino acids. This chain's CDR3 is CASSFSGGSYEQYF. CDR3 DNA sequence: TGTGCCAGCAGCTTTAGCGGGGGGTCCTACGAGCAGTACTTC. The full variable domain, completed using reference TRBV7-2 and TRBJ2-7, is GAGVSQSPSNKVTEKGKDVELRCDPISGHTALYWYRQSLGQGLEFLIYFQGNSAPDKSGLPSDRFSAERTGGSVSTLTIQRTQQEDSAVYLCASSFSGGSYEQYFGPGTRLTVT.

V and J are TRBV5-4 and TRBJ2-3; D gene uncertain. CDR3 length equals 17 residues. Trimming removed 0 bases at V and 5 bases at J, with 19 bases between. Germline V gives CDR1 SGHNT, CDR2 YYREEE (reference sequence). In nucleotides, the CDR3 is TGTGCCAGCAGCTTGGCCTTGGGTCCCGGACGTGGAGATACGCAGTATTTT. It encodes CASSLALGPGRGDTQYF.

The chain has TRBV20-1 and TRBJ2-1; 9 bases are shared with TRBD2. CDR3 size: 15 residues. In germline, CDR1 is DFQATT, CDR2 SNEGSKA (reference sequence). The junction had 8 bases not matched to a gene; V was cut back by 4 bases and J by 4 bases. The CDR3 DNA is TGCAGTGCTACCCAGCACCTAGCGGGATACAATGAGCAGTTCTTC. Its translation: CSATQHLAGYNEQFF.

The chain employs TRBV5-1 and TRBJ2-3; 8 positions match TRBD1. The CDR3 spans 17 residues. The germline V gene encodes CDR1 SGHRS and CDR2 YFSETQ. V lost 0 bases and J lost 0; bases outside the gene matches: 6. CDR3 residues: CASSLGGTGSSTDTQYF. The CDR3 DNA reads as TGCGCCAGCAGCTTGGGGGGGACAGGTTCAAGCACAGATACGCAGTATTTT.

The gene calls are TRBV2 and TRBJ2-1; 13 bases align to TRBD2. Germline CDR1 SNHLY, CDR2 FYNNEI. There are 16 residues in the CDR3. The V segment lost 6 bases and the J segment 10 bases; nucleotides outside the gene matches: 12. Written as DNA, the CDR3 is TGTGCCAGCAGCAGACTAGCGGGAGGAGGTTTTGGGGAGCAGTTCTTC. Protein product: CASSRLAGGGFGEQFF.

This clonotype turned up a few times. The chain uses TRBV6-5 and TRBJ1-1; 10 bases line up with TRBD1. The CDR3 loop spans 14 amino acids. The germline V gene has CDR1 MNHEY and CDR2 SVGAGI. The J segment lost 6 bases and the V segment lost 6 bases, leaving 7 bases of the junction unmatched. CDR3 protein: CASRTGTGVSEAFF. CDR3 sequence (DNA): TGTGCCAGCAGAACCGGGACAGGGGTGTCTGAAGCTTTCTTT.

The chain employs TRBV5-1 and TRBJ2-7, with D unresolved. Looked up from germline, CDR1 is SGHRS and CDR2 is YFSETQ. This CDR3 comprises 16 residues. With 2 bases removed from V and 3 bases from J, the gap between germline ends came to 18 bases. CDR3: CASSLIGALEGYEQYF. The CDR3, as DNA: TGCGCCAGCAGCTTAATCGGCGCTTTGGAAGGCTACGAGCAGTACTTC. The variable domain in full, with the rest retrieved from reference TRBV5-1 and TRBJ2-7, is KAGVTQTPRYLIKTRGQQVTLSCSPISGHRSVSWYQQTPGQGLQFLFEYFSETQRNKGNFPGRFSGRQFSNSRSEMNVSTLELGDSALYLCASSLIGALEGYEQYFGPGTRLTVT.

In its sample, this clonotype was seen a few times. V gene TRBV5-1 combines with J gene TRBJ1-1, with D tentatively TRBD1 (6 bases). The germline CDR1 and CDR2 sequences are SGHRS and YFSETQ. CDR3 length: 15 residues. V dropped 1 base and J dropped 3 bases, with 13 bases sitting between them. CDR3 DNA sequence: TGCGCCAGCAGCTTGACAGGGTTTAAGGACACTGAAGCTTTCTTT. It yields the protein CASSLTGFKDTEAFF.

This clonotype was detected only a few times. This sequence joins TRBV11-2 and TRBJ2-3; D might be TRBD1 (5 bases). Trimming stripped 1 base from V and 2 bases from J, with 13 bases between. CDR3 length equals 16 residues. From germline, CDR1 is SGHAT and CDR2 FQNNGV. CDR3 sequence reads: CASSLVYLGATDTQYF. The CDR3 DNA sequence: TGTGCCAGCAGCTTAGTATATCTAGGGGCCACAGATACGCAGTATTTT.

This sequence joins TRBV2 and TRBJ1-5; tentatively, D is TRBD1 (5 bases). V was pared by 6 bases and J by 3 bases, with 12 bases between. The CDR3 covers 14 residues. Germline CDR1 is SNHLY and CDR2 is FYNNEI. The CDR3 coding sequence is TGTGCCAGCAGCCGGGACGGAACCAATCAGCCCCAGCATTTT. Amino acid sequence: CASSRDGTNQPQHF. The full variable domain, rest sourced from reference TRBV2 and TRBJ1-5, is EPEVTQTPSHQVTQMGQEVILRCVPISNHLYFYWYRQILGQKVEFLVSFYNNEISEKSEIFDDQFSVERPDGSNFTLKIRSTKLEDSAMYFCASSRDGTNQPQHFGDGTRLSIL.

This clonotype has more than one count but fewer than ten. The V and J genes are TRBV5-4 and TRBJ2-3; 7 nucleotides match TRBD2. The CDR3 extends over 12 amino acids. The junction had 5 bases not matched to a gene; V was cut back by 3 bases and J by 10 bases. Germline V gene sequence: CDR1 SGHNT, CDR2 YYREEE (reference sequence). CDR3 in DNA: TGTGCCAGCAGCTCGCCGGGACTATCGCAGTATTTT. Its translation is CASSSPGLSQYF.

The J gene is TRBJ2-7, the V gene TRBV18; a weak D match, TRBD1 (5 bases). Germline CDR1 reads KGHSH; CDR2 reads LQKENI. The V end lost 4 bases, the J end lost 3 bases, and 10 bases lay between the germline ends. The length of the CDR3 is 13 residues. CDR3 in DNA: TGTGCCAGCTCACTGGACACGATCTACGAGCAGTACTTC. It yields the protein CASSLDTIYEQYF.

The V and J genes are TRBV29-1 and TRBJ1-5; maybe TRBD1 (5 bases). The CDR3 consists of 13 residues. Germline CDR1 reads SQVTM; CDR2 reads ANQGSEA. Between the trimmed V and J ends, which lost 4 bases and 4 bases, there was a span of 11 bases. CDR3 amino acids: CSVARGGNQPQHF. CDR3 sequence (DNA): TGCAGCGTTGCGAGGGGAGGGAATCAGCCCCAGCATTTT.